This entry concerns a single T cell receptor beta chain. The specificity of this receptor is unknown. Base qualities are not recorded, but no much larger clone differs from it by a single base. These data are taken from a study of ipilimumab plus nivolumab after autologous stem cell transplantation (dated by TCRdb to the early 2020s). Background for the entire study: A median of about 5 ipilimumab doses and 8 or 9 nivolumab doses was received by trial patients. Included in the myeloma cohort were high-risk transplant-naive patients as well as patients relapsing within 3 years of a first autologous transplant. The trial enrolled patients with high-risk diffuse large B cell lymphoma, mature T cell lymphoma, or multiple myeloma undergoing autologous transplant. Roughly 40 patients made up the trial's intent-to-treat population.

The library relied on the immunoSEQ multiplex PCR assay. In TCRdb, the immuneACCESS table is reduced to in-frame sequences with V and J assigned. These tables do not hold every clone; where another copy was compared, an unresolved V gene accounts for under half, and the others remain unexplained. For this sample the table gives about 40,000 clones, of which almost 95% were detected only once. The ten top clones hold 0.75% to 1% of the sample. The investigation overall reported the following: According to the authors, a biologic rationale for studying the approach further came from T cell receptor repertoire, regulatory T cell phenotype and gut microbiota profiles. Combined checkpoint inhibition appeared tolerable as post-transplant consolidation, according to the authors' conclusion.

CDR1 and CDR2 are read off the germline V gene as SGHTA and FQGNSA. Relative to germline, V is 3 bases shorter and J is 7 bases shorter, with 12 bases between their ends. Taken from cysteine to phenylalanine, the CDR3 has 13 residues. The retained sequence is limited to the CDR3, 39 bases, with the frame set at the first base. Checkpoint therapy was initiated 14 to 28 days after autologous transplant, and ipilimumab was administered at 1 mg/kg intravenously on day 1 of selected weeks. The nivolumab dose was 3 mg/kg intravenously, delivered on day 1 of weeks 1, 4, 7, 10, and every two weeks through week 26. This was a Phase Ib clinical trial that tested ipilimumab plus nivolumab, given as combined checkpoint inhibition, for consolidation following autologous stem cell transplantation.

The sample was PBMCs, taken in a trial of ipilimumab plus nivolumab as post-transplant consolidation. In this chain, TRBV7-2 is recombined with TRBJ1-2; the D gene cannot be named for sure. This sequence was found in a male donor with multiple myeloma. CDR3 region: CASSFLGEGGYTF. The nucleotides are TGTGCCAGCAGCTTCCTAGGTGAGGGTGGCTACACCTTC.